This T cell receptor beta chain was recorded in a study of cytomegalovirus exposure and HLA in healthy donors. Study-wide results and caveats: In a later analysis, at a false discovery rate of 0.05, roughly 17,000 TCR beta sequences matched HLA alleles.

Germline V lookup: CDR1 MNHEY, CDR2 SVGAGI. The CDR3 sequence is 14 residues long. V lost 2 bases and J lost 5; bases outside the gene matches: 4. This clone was seen a few times. Its target is not known. Researchers ran the PCR with 60 Vbeta and 13 Jbeta primers. TCRdb's copy holds only in-frame clones and misses some; the assay was immunoSEQ multiplex PCR. The data show 110,000 or so clones, roughly 79% seen once. V gene TRBV6-5 combines with J gene TRBJ2-7; 9 positions agree with TRBD1. This receptor was taken from a male donor in good health and CMV-seronegative. The sample consisted of PBMCs. The DNA for the CDR3 is TGTGCCAGCAGTTACCGGACAGGGGACCACGAGCAGTACTTC. It yields the protein CASSYRTGDHEQYF.